What follows are 9 T cell receptor beta chains derived from one specimen sequenced in a study of T cell repertoires in cytomegalovirus infection. For these receptors, no antigen is known. One entry per CDR3 protein results from TCRdb running MiXCR on the reads. The table has about 830,000 distinct CDR3 sequences, 30% to 35% seen once. Sequencing used cultured CD8+ T cells from PBMCs, obtained from culture after CMV antigen stimulation. The source is a human donor in good health (CMV status not recorded). Some clones in this sample may be carry-over from other donors' samples.

This clonotype has a single count. The rearrangement links TRBV4-2 to TRBJ1-4, with 8 bases that match TRBD1. The CDR3 contains 14 residues. J lost 9 bases, V lost 0 bases, and 3 bases had no gene match. Germline CDR1 LGHNA, CDR2 YNFKEQ. DNA for the CDR3: TGTGCCAGCAGCCAAGATCCAGGGGGCCAAAAACTGTTTTTT. Amino acids: CASSQDPGGQKLFF.

The chain carries TRBV6-6 and TRBJ1-2; tentative D call: TRBD1 (5 bases). The germline V gene has CDR1 MNHNY and CDR2 SVGAGI (reference sequence). This CDR3 is built from 18 residues. The V gene lost 5 bases and the J gene lost 1 base, with 23 bases spanning the gap. The CDR3 loop reads CASSALPGPVVRNYGYTF. The CDR3 DNA reads TGTGCCAGCAGTGCCCTACCGGGGCCCGTGGTTCGTAACTATGGCTACACCTTC.

The chain employs TRBV7-9 and TRBJ2-7; 9 nucleotides align to TRBD1. The CDR3 is 14 amino acids. The germline gives CDR1 SEHNR, CDR2 FQNEAQ (reference sequence). V lost 0 bases to trimming and J lost 6 bases; unmatched junction nucleotides: 3. CDR3 protein: CASSLAETGGEQYF. The CDR3 bases are TGTGCCAGCAGCTTAGCGGAGACAGGGGGCGAGCAGTACTTC.

As regards this clonotype: At one boundary the junction diverges from the germline segment, which might be a read error. The gene calls are TRBV4-3 and TRBJ1-2; the D is unclear. Per germline, CDR1 LGHNA and CDR2 YSLEER. The CDR3 extends over 13 amino acids. The CDR3 sequence: CANSQDGNYGYTF. The CDR3 nucleotides are TGCGCCAACAGCCAAGACGGGAACTATGGCTACACCTTC.

The chain employs TRBV4-1 and TRBJ2-2; 7 bases map to TRBD2. Germline CDR1 reads MGHRA; CDR2 reads YSYEKL. Trimming at V came to 3 bases and at J to 6 bases, leaving 4 bases not matched to a gene. The CDR3 extends over 14 amino acids. The CDR3 sequence: CASSQRDYPGELFF. CDR3 coding DNA: TGCGCCAGCAGCCAGAGGGACTATCCCGGGGAGCTGTTTTTT.

This clonotype was seen at least ten times. The genes are TRBV12-3 or TRBV12-4 and TRBJ1-2; D unclear. Trimming pared 5 bases from V and 6 bases from J, leaving 22 bases between. This CDR3 region has 16 residues. Written as DNA, the CDR3 is TGTGCCAGCAGTCCACTACCCCCCGGAGGGTTAGATGGCTACACCTTC. It encodes CASSPLPPGGLDGYTF.

The chain joins TRBV7-9 to TRBJ2-2; a weak D match, TRBD1 (5 bases). The CDR3 runs to 16 residues. Deletions cut 4 bases from V and 2 bases from J, with 14 bases between. Germline V gene data show CDR1 as SEHNR and CDR2 as FQNEAQ (reference sequence). In DNA, the CDR3 is TGTGCCAGCAGCTCACCAGGGCCACCCAACACCGGGGAGCTGTTTTTT. It yields the protein CASSSPGPPNTGELFF.

The chain has TRBV6-6 and TRBJ1-2; perhaps TRBD1 as D (5 bases). V lost 7 bases, J lost 0 bases, and 15 bases lay in between. From germline, CDR1 is MNHNY and CDR2 SVGAGI (reference sequence). The CDR3 is 15 amino acids. Here the CDR3 DNA reads TGTGCCAGCATCGGGGCAGCCGCGTCTAACTATGGCTACACCTTC. Its protein is CASIGAAASNYGYTF.

This clonotype was found once. The chain employs TRBV6-2 or TRBV6-3 and TRBJ2-7; 11 bases fit TRBD2. Losses at the gene ends were 6 bases for V and 3 bases for J; bases not matched to a gene: 7. Germline CDR1 reads MNHEY; CDR2 reads SVGEGT. This CDR3 region has 15 residues. CDR3 amino acids: CASSRLAGSYYEQYV. CDR3 nucleotide sequence: TGTGCCAGCAGCAGACTAGCGGGGTCGTACTACGAGCAGTACGTC.